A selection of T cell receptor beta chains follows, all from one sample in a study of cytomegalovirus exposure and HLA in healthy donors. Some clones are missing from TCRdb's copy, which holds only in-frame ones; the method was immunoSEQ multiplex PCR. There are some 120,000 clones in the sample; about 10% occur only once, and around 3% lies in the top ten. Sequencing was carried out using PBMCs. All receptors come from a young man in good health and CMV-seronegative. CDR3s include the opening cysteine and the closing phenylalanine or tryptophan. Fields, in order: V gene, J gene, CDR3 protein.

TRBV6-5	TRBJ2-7	CASSYVGLSSYEQYF
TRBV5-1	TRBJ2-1	CASSLPQPTNEQFF
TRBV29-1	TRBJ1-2	CSGGQETFNYGYTF
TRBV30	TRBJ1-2	CAWARDRGSRGYTF
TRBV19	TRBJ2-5	CASSRTGKETQYF
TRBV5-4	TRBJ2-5	CASSRDRVEKTQYF
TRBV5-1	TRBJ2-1	CASSLAGGSYNEHFF
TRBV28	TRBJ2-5	CASSATGGTETQYF
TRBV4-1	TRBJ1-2	CASSPNLGGSGYTF
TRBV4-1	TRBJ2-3	CASTRTAGFGDTQYF
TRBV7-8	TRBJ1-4	CASSLGTGLGQKLFF
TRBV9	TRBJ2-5	CASSVDGRVQETQYF
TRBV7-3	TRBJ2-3	CASSSYFSTDTQYF
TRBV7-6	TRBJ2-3	CASSHPNTRDTQYF
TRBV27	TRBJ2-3	CASSRSSAPPLDTQYF
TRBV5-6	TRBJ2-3	CASSVQGVSTDTQYF
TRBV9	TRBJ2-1	CASSGTSGGYEQFF
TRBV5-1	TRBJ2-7	CASSLTQGYEQYF
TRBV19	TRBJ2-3	CASSAWIEDADTQYF
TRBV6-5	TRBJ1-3	CASSYDPGGENTIYF
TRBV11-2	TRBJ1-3	CASSFSRSGNTIYF
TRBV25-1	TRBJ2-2	CASSKDRATGELFF
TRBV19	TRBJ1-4	CASSKGRATNEKLFF
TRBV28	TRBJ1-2	CASSTGGDGYTF
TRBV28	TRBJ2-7	CASSAGNEQYF
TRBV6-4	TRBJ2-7	CASSGGTGGGEQYF
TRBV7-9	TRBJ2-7	CASSPGGSYEQYF
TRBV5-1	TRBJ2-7	CASSLSFHRGDEQYF
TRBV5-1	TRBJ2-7	CASSLGQSNDEQYF
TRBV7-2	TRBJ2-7	CASSFPAYEQYF
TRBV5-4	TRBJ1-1	CASSLRGTEAFF
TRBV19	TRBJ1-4	CASSRTSTNEKLFF
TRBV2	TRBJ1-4	CASSEMGQGSMKLFF
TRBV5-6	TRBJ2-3	CASSLPGGSGTDTQYF
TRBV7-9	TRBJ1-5	CASSGGRLGQPQHF
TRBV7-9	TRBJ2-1	CASSPPRGSTSYNEQFF
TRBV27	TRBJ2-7	CASSFSTGESSYEQYF
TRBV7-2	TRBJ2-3	CASSLLPGGPDTQYF
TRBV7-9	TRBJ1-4	CASNPTTGPNEKLFF
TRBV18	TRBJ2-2	CASSPPSLQGNAGELFF
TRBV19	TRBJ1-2	CASSIWEGRLNYGYTF
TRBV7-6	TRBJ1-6	CASSPGDGVSPLHF
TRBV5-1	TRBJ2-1	CASSLKFLSGRGRDEQFF
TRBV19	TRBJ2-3	CASSITGYPRDTQYF
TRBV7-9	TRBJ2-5	CASSPGETQYF
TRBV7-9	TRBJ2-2	CASVGGGYTGELFF
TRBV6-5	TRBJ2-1	CASSYGTGAYNEQFF
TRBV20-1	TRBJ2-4	CSATRENIQYF
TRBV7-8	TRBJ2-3	CASSFLAETSTDTQYF
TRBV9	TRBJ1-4	CASSGQGATNEKLFF